The 3 T cell receptor beta chains below all came from one sample that was sequenced in a study of control samples from healthy donors and cancer patients. Using immunoSEQ multiplex PCR, the repertoire was profiled, and TCRdb retains in-frame clones only, with some absent. The sample has around 100,000 clones, 75% to 95% seen once. The sample was blood. All receptors derive from a woman aged 18 to 35 in good health.

The chain has TRBV27 and TRBJ1-5, with TRBD1 matching over 9 bases. This CDR3 comprises 14 residues. Germline assignment: CDR1 MNHEY and CDR2 SMNVEV (reference sequence). The V and J ends lost 8 bases and 6 bases, in that order; junction bases with no gene match: 8. The CDR3 region has the DNA TGTGCCAGCCAAGCTACAGGGGGCGGTCAGCCCCAGCATTTT. Its translation: CASQATGGGQPQHF.

Only one count was recorded for this clone. V is TRBV9 and J is TRBJ2-2; 8 nucleotides line up with TRBD1. The CDR3 has 16 residues. The germline CDR1 and CDR2 sequences are SGDLS and YYNGEE. Trimming removed 5 bases from V and 1 base from J; junction bases left unmatched: 7. CDR3 protein: CASSAQGALNTGELFF. The CDR3 nucleotides read TGTGCCAGCAGTGCCCAGGGGGCCCTGAACACCGGGGAGCTGTTTTTT.

The rearrangement joins TRBV11-2 to TRBJ1-3, with TRBD1 as a possible D gene (5 bases). The V and J ends lost 0 bases and 3 bases respectively, with 18 bases between them. Germline V CDR1 and CDR2: SGHAT, FQNNGV. The CDR3 covers 18 residues. The CDR3 region is CASSLEFLGEGLGNTIYF. In nucleotides, the CDR3 is TGTGCCAGCAGCTTAGAATTTTTAGGGGAGGGCCTTGGAAACACCATATATTTT.